This T cell receptor (beta chain) was observed in a study of T cell responses to AZD1222 COVID-19 vaccine. Profiled with immunoSEQ multiplex PCR; TCRdb holds only in-frame clones, not every one. The sample carries more than 70,000 clones, under 95% recorded once. CDR3 length: 16 residues. V lost 3 bases to trimming and J lost 1 base, with 16 bases between them. Germline loops: CDR1 DFQATT, CDR2 SNEGSKA (reference sequence). Sample: peripheral blood, taken 28 days after the second AZD1222 dose. The chain combines TRBV20-1 with TRBJ1-5; the D is unclear. The receptor's source is an adult who received the AZD1222 COVID-19 vaccine. The CDR3 bases are TGCAGTGCTAGTCGTAGGGCCGCAGGCAGCAATCAGCCCCAGCATTTT. Translated: CSASRRAAGSNQPQHF.